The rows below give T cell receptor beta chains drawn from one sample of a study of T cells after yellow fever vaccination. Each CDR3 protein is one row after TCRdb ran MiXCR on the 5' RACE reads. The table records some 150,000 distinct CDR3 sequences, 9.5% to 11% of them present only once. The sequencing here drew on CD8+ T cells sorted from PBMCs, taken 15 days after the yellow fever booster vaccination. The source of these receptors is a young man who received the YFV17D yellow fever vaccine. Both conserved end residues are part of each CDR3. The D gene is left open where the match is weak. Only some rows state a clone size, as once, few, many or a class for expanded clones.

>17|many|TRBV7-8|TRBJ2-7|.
TGTGCCATCCGGGGTACAGGGTCCTCAGAGAGCTCCTACGAGCAGTACTTC
CAIRGTGSSESSYEQYF
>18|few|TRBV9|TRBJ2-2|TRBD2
TGTGCCAGCAGCGTAGTAGTTAGCGGGAGCGCGAACACCGGGGAGCTGTTTTTT
CASSVVVSGSANTGELFF
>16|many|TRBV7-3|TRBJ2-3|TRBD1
TGTGCCAGCAGCCAACCCGGGACAGGCCCTACAGATACGCAGTATTTT
CASSQPGTGPTDTQYF
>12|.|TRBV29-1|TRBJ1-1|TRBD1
TGCAGCGTTGAACGGTACCGGGACAGGGCTTTCTTT
CSVERYRDRAFF
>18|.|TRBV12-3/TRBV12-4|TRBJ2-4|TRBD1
TGTGCCAGCAGGGGGATCGGACAGGGGGATATAGCCAAAAACATTCAGTACTTC
CASRGIGQGDIAKNIQYF
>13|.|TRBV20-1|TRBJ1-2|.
TGCAGTGCTTGTGCAACCTGTCACTATGGCTACACCTTC
CSACATCHYGYTF
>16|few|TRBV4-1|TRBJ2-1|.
TGCGCCAGCAGACCACGTGGGGGGGCATCCTACAATGAGCAGTTCTTC
CASRPRGGASYNEQFF
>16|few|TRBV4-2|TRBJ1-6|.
TGTGCCAGCAGCCAAGACCCGTCAGTAGAGAATTCACCCCTCCACTTT
CASSQDPSVENSPLHF
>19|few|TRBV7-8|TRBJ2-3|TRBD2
TGTGCCAGCAGCCACCACGGCTCACTAGCGGGGGAACAGAAAGATACGCAGTATTTT
CASSHHGSLAGEQKDTQYF
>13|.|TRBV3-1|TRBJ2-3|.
TGTGCCAGCAGCGCGTCCTTAGCGGATACGCAGTATTTT
CASSASLADTQYF
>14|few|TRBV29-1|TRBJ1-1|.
TGCAGCGTTGAAGGTTTCCGGGACGCCGTTGAAGCTTTCTTT
CSVEGFRDAVEAFF